Presented here are 2 T cell receptor beta chains from one specimen sequenced in a study of cytomegalovirus exposure and HLA in healthy donors. PCR used 60 Vbeta primers and 13 Jbeta primers. Only in-frame clones appear in the TCRdb table, and some are missing; sequencing was by immunoSEQ multiplex PCR. The data contain about 160,000 clones, roughly 75% of them singletons. Sequences were obtained from PBMCs. The receptors stem from a woman aged 45-60 years in good health and CMV-seropositive.

A note on this clone: At one end the junction does not follow the germline gene, possibly because of a read error. The V and J genes are TRBV7-9 and TRBJ1-1; 7 bases line up with TRBD1. The CDR3 is 14 residues long. Looked up from germline, CDR1 is SEHNR and CDR2 is FQNEAQ (reference sequence). CDR3 sequence: CSSSLYLTGREAFF. The DNA of the CDR3 is TGTTCCAGCAGCCTCTACCTGACAGGGCGGGAAGCTTTCTTT.

Concerning this clone itself: Mismatch with germline at one junction end may stem from a read error. J is TRBJ2-5 and V is TRBV7-7, with D uncertain. The germline CDR1 and CDR2 sequences are SSHAT and FNYEAQ (reference sequence). There are 16 residues in the CDR3. The CDR3 DNA sequence: TGTGCTAGCAGCTTCGGCGGTCCAGAGGTCCAAGAGACCCAGTACTTC. Protein: CASSFGGPEVQETQYF.